The clone carrying this T cell receptor beta chain was detected ten times or more. The entry originates in a study of T-cell reconstitution after alpha-beta-depleted transplantation in children. Germline loops: CDR1 SGDLS, CDR2 YYNGEE. Trimming stripped 0 bases from V and 5 bases from J, with 1 base between. The CDR3 spans 11 residues. A TCRbeta library incorporating unique molecular identifiers was prepared. TCRdb reprocessed the PCR reads with MiXCR, giving one entry per CDR3 protein. In the table there are 440,000 or so distinct CDR3 sequences, approximately 10% of which are singletons. The V gene is TRBV9, the J gene TRBJ2-3; D gene uncertain. The TCR originated in a human donor who donated a stem cell graft to a child with acute myeloid leukemia. Specimen: PBMCs from the stem cell graft donor, collected from the stem cell graft. This chain's CDR3 is CASSVEDTQYF. The CDR3 DNA reads TGTGCCAGCAGCGTAGAAGATACGCAGTATTTT.